This TCR beta chain derives from a study of blood T cell repertoires in COVID-19. At the level of the study: Sources were T cells, B-cell-depleted T cells, or PBMCs; the material itself was cDNA or gDNA.

Trimming cost V 0 bases and J 2 bases, with 13 bases left between them. Germline values: CDR1 SGHRS, CDR2 YFSETQ. The CDR3 has 16 amino acids. Per the original data handling: From reference gene primer amplification, estimates of nucleated cell counts were derived. Clones were read by immunoSEQ multiplex PCR, and TCRdb kept only the in-frame ones, dropping some. Clone size and the V and J calls come from that table; the DNA yielded D and trimming. The data hold some 73,000 clones, with approximately 83% observed a single time. The receptor comes from a human donor in a cohort sampled during active COVID-19. The sequenced sample consisted of peripheral blood. The J gene is TRBJ2-3, the V gene TRBV5-1; tentatively, D is TRBD1 (6 bases). The CDR3 bases are TGCGCCAGCAGCTTGGGGGGGCGGACCACCACAGATACGCAGTATTTT. Amino acid sequence: CASSLGGRTTTDTQYF. Full variable domain (remainder filled in from reference TRBV5-1 and TRBJ2-3): KAGVTQTPRYLIKTRGQQVTLSCSPISGHRSVSWYQQTPGQGLQFLFEYFSETQRNKGNFPGRFSGRQFSNSRSEMNVSTLELGDSALYLCASSLGGRTTTDTQYFGPGTRLTVL.